The rows below give T cell receptor beta chains drawn from one sample of a study of identical twins. Using its own MiXCR run on the 5' RACE reads, TCRdb lists one record per CDR3 protein. The sample has 1,800,000 or so distinct CDR3 sequences; more than 30% are singletons. The sample taken for sequencing was cord blood. The receptors originated from a newborn girl in good health. Both conserved end residues are part of each CDR3. D genes are given only for firm matches. Clone size is shown for a subset of rows, as once, few, many or a class of expanded clone.

j_gene	abundance	v_gene	d_gene	CDR3nt	CDR3aa
TRBJ2-7	.	TRBV2	.	TGTGCCTCCCGCCCTGAGGGAGTCCGCGAGCAGTACTTC	CASRPEGVREQYF
TRBJ1-6	.	TRBV4-2	TRBD1	TGTGCCAGCAGCCAACGACAGGGGGTTTTTAATTCACCCCTCCACTTT	CASSQRQGVFNSPLHF
TRBJ2-7	few	TRBV9	.	TGTGCCAGCAGCTTACCCGCAGACAGCTACGAGCAGTACTTC	CASSLPADSYEQYF
TRBJ1-1	.	TRBV5-1	TRBD1	TGCGCCAGCAGCTCTTTGCCTCCGGGACAGGGAACTGAAGCTTTCTTT	CASSSLPPGQGTEAFF
TRBJ2-3	.	TRBV15	.	TGTGCCACCAGCAGAGATAGCGCCCCCACAGATACGCAGTATTTT	CATSRDSAPTDTQYF
TRBJ1-5	few	TRBV28	.	TGTGCCAGCAGGGCAGGCAATAGCAATCAGCCCCAGCATTTT	CASRAGNSNQPQHF
TRBJ2-7	.	TRBV2	.	TGTGCCAGCAGGGCCCCCTCTAGCGCCTCCAGCTCCTACGAGCAGTACTTC	CASRAPSSASSSYEQYF
TRBJ2-3	few	TRBV12-3/TRBV12-4	.	TGTGCCAGCAGTCTCCGGGACCCCGTGAGGGCAGATACGCAGTATTTT	CASSLRDPVRADTQYF
TRBJ1-1	.	TRBV4-2	.	TGTGCCAGCAGCCAAGAGACAGGTATGAACACTGAAGCTTTCTTT	CASSQETGMNTEAFF
TRBJ2-1	few	TRBV4-2	TRBD2	TGTGCCAGCAGCCAACAATCAGTGGCTAGCGGGAGGAGCTCCTACAATGAGCAGTTCTTC	CASSQQSVASGRSSYNEQFF
TRBJ2-1	few	TRBV12-3/TRBV12-4	.	TGTGCCAGCAGTTTGCTCTTAGGTGGGTCCTACAATGAGCAGTTCTTC	CASSLLLGGSYNEQFF
TRBJ1-1	.	TRBV29-1	.	TGCAGCGTTGGGACTCATAGGAACACTGAAGCTTTCTTT	CSVGTHRNTEAFF
TRBJ2-2	.	TRBV7-9	.	TGTGCCAGCAGCCCCTCGACTAGACGGACCGGGGAGCTGTTTTTT	CASSPSTRRTGELFF
TRBJ1-2	.	TRBV20-1	.	TGCAGTGCTCCGACTCAGGGAGCCTATGGCTACACCTTC	CSAPTQGAYGYTF
TRBJ1-2	.	TRBV25-1	.	TGTGCCAGCAGTGAAGGGGGATTCTCTAGGGGCTACACCTTC	CASSEGGFSRGYTF
TRBJ2-6	few	TRBV27	.	TGTGCCACGGCCACCTGGGGGCTCTCTGGGGCCAACGTCCTGACTTTC	CATATWGLSGANVLTF
TRBJ2-5	.	TRBV4-2	.	TGTGCCAGCAGCCAAGAAATGGCCAATGAGCAGTACTTC	CASSQEMANEQYF
TRBJ1-3	once	TRBV20-1	.	TGCAGTGCTAGGGGGGCTAATGATGGTGGAAACACCATATATTTT	CSARGANDGGNTIYF
TRBJ2-5	few	TRBV20-1	TRBD1	TGCAGTGCTAGAGCCGGGACAGGGTACCAAGAGACCCAGTACTTC	CSARAGTGYQETQYF
TRBJ2-1	many	TRBV4-1	.	TGCGCCAGCAGCCAAGATGACTTAATTGGCGGGAATGAGCAGTTCTTC	CASSQDDLIGGNEQFF
TRBJ1-5	.	TRBV27	.	TGTGCCAGCAGTTTGGGGACGGCGACGGGACAACCCCAGCATTTT	CASSLGTATGQPQHF
TRBJ1-1	.	TRBV7-8	TRBD1	TGTGCCAGCACAGTGACAGGGGTGCTCACTGAAGCTTTCTTT	CASTVTGVLTEAFF
TRBJ1-2	.	TRBV29-1	.	TGCAGCGCCATCGATGGGGTAGACTATGGCTACACCTTC	CSAIDGVDYGYTF
TRBJ1-1	few	TRBV29-1	.	TGCAGCGTTGCGGGGGCTGAAGCTTTCTTT	CSVAGAEAFF
TRBJ1-2	many	TRBV3-1	.	TGTGCCAGCAGCCATCGGACAGCTAACTATGGCTACACCTTC	CASSHRTANYGYTF
TRBJ2-3	.	TRBV4-2	TRBD2	TGTGCCAGCAGCCAAGAAACTAGCGGGAGCCCTAGCACAGATACGCAGTATTTT	CASSQETSGSPSTDTQYF
TRBJ1-2	many	TRBV28	.	TGTGCCAGCATGCCAGCAGACTACTATGGCTACACCTTC	CASMPADYYGYTF
TRBJ2-7	.	TRBV12-3/TRBV12-4	.	TGTGCCTGCAGTTTTATGGGGGCACTCGAGCAGTACTTC	CACSFMGALEQYF
TRBJ2-7	few	TRBV6-6	TRBD2	TGTGCCAGCAGTTCCTTAAGCGGGGGGACCTACGAGCAGTACTTC	CASSSLSGGTYEQYF
TRBJ1-6	few	TRBV13	TRBD1	TGTGCCAGCAGCCCTTCCGACAGGGACTATAATTCACCCCTCCACTTT	CASSPSDRDYNSPLHF
TRBJ1-6	.	TRBV2	.	TGTGCCAGCAGTGGGGGCCAGGGATATAATAATTCACCCCTCCACTTT	CASSGGQGYNNSPLHF
TRBJ2-3	.	TRBV27	.	TGTGCCAGCAGTTGGGAGTCTGGGAAACTCACAGGTACGCAGTATTTT	CASSWESGKLTGTQYF
TRBJ2-7	.	TRBV4-2	TRBD2	TGTGCCAGCAGAGATAGCGGGCCACTCTACAATGAGCAGTACTTC	CASRDSGPLYNEQYF
TRBJ1-2	.	TRBV20-1	.	TGCAGTGCTAGTGGGGGGACCAACTATGGCTACACCTTC	CSASGGTNYGYTF
TRBJ2-3	.	TRBV12-3/TRBV12-4	TRBD2	TGTGCCAGCAGTTTATCAAGTTTGTGGGGGGGAGGCACAGATACGCAGTATTTT	CASSLSSLWGGGTDTQYF
TRBJ1-2	few	TRBV3-1	.	TGTGCCAGCCGAAAGTCTGAGGGGGGGGGCTACACCTTC	CASRKSEGGGYTF
TRBJ2-7	.	TRBV28	TRBD2	TGTGCCAACAGCCCTACGGGACTAGCGGGGGGGACCTACGAGCAGTACTTC	CANSPTGLAGGTYEQYF
TRBJ1-1	.	TRBV5-1	.	TGCGCCAGCGGTTTAGGTGGTCTGAACACTGAAGCTTTCTTT	CASGLGGLNTEAFF
TRBJ2-3	.	TRBV27	.	TGTGCCAGCAGTGAGGGCTCTGGAGTCGGCTTCTACACAGATACGCAGTATTTT	CASSEGSGVGFYTDTQYF
TRBJ1-1	.	TRBV11-2	TRBD1	TGTGCCAGCAGCTTGCGTCCCTTACAGGGGGCCCTTCCCTTTGAAGCTTTCTTT	CASSLRPLQGALPFEAFF
TRBJ2-2	.	TRBV20-1	.	TGCAGTGCTAGAGGCGGGGCAGCCACCGGGGAGCTGTTTTTT	CSARGGAATGELFF
TRBJ1-6	.	TRBV20-1	TRBD1	TGCAGTGCTAAGGGACAGAGGCATTATAATTCACCCCTCCACTTT	CSAKGQRHYNSPLHF
TRBJ2-5	.	TRBV29-1	TRBD2	TGCAGCTACGGCCGGACTAGCGGGGGGGAGACCCAGTACTTC	CSYGRTSGGETQYF
TRBJ2-3	.	TRBV5-1	.	TGCGCCAGCAGCCTGAGGGACACTACGGGCACAGATACGCAGTATTTT	CASSLRDTTGTDTQYF
TRBJ2-4	many	TRBV29-1	.	TGCAGCGTTGAAGATCAGGGGGCCAAAAACATTCAGTACTTC	CSVEDQGAKNIQYF
TRBJ2-1	few	TRBV7-8	TRBD2	TGTGCCAGCAGCTTCGGGGCGGGAGCGGAGATTTACAATGAGCAGTTCTTC	CASSFGAGAEIYNEQFF
TRBJ2-5	.	TRBV24-1	.	TGTGCCACCAGTACGCAGGGGACGTCCCAAGAGACCCAGTACTTC	CATSTQGTSQETQYF
TRBJ2-1	.	TRBV27	.	TGTGCCAGCAGTTTATCTAGACACAATGAGCAGTTCTTC	CASSLSRHNEQFF
TRBJ2-7	.	TRBV6-6	.	TGTGCCAGCAGTTACTCGATCCCCACAGGGTACAATGAGCAGTACTTC	CASSYSIPTGYNEQYF
TRBJ1-2	.	TRBV3-1	.	TGTGCCAGGAGCAGGGACGTATACTATGGCTACACCTTC	CARSRDVYYGYTF
TRBJ2-7	.	TRBV7-2	TRBD1	TGTGCCAGCAGCTTACCCCCTCAGGGGGCGCTCGAGCAGTACTTC	CASSLPPQGALEQYF
TRBJ1-2	.	TRBV12-3/TRBV12-4	TRBD1	TGTGCCAGCAGCCGCTCTGACAGGGCCTATGGCTACACCTTC	CASSRSDRAYGYTF
TRBJ2-1	.	TRBV7-8	TRBD1	TGTGCCAGCAGCTTGGACAGGGATTGGAATGAGCAGTTCTTC	CASSLDRDWNEQFF
TRBJ2-7	.	TRBV10-3	TRBD2	TGTGCCATCAGTGGGGATAGCGGGAGATACGAGCAGTACTTC	CAISGDSGRYEQYF
TRBJ2-1	.	TRBV11-2	.	TGTGCCAGCAGCTTAGGCCCTAGCGTCTCCTACAATGAGCAGTTCTTC	CASSLGPSVSYNEQFF
TRBJ2-3	once	TRBV12-3/TRBV12-4	.	TGTGCCAGCAGCCAAGCAGATGTGGAATATTTT	CASSQADVEYF
TRBJ2-7	few	TRBV10-3	TRBD1	TGTGCCATCAGTGAGACAGGGGTTTACGAGCAGTACTTC	CAISETGVYEQYF
TRBJ2-5	.	TRBV10-2	TRBD2	TGCGCCAGCAGTGGGACAAGCGGGGGGTTTCAAGAGACCCAGTACTTC	CASSGTSGGFQETQYF
TRBJ2-4	.	TRBV10-3	.	TGTGCCATCAGTGAGTCGACTTCTCTCCAGGGGCAGTACTTC	CAISESTSLQGQYF